Following are 32 T cell receptor beta chains from one sample sequenced in a study of cytomegalovirus exposure and HLA in healthy donors (dated 2017 in TCRdb). The method behind the library was the immunoSEQ multiplex PCR assay. For the multiplex PCR, a mixture combining 60 forward primers for TCR Vbeta segments and 13 reverse primers for TCR Jbeta segments was used. The immuneACCESS repertoire file appears here via TCRdb, limited to in-frame rearrangements. These files lack a portion of the clones; in checked studies, under half of the deficit traces to unresolved V genes, and the cause of the others is not known. The record for this sample contains about 170,000 clones. Less than 0.95% of the sample is held by the ten biggest clonotypes. The source material was PBMCs. The source of these receptors is a woman aged 18-29 years in good health and CMV-seropositive.

This chain connects TRBV9 to TRBJ2-5, with a tentative D call TRBD1 (6 bases). Germline V lookup: CDR1 SGDLS, CDR2 YYNGEE. This CDR3 has 14 amino acids. The ends were cut back, 0 bases at V and 3 bases at J, with 9 bases in the middle. CDR3 in DNA: TGTGCCAGCAGCGTAGGCCAGGGGAAAGAGACCCAGTACTTC. Translated: CASSVGQGKETQYF.

The chain recombines TRBV6-5 with TRBJ1-1, with D perhaps TRBD1 (5 bases). The V end lost 6 bases, the J end lost 5 bases, and 13 bases lay between the germline ends. In germline, CDR1 is MNHEY, CDR2 SVGAGI. CDR3 size: 13 residues. CDR3 nucleotide sequence: TGTGCCAGCAGATCCACCAAGGGGACTGAAGCTTTCTTT. Its protein product is CASRSTKGTEAFF.

This chain links TRBV7-2 with TRBJ1-3; no clear D gene. Germline V gene data show CDR1 as SGHTA and CDR2 as FQGNSA. The CDR3 consists of 12 residues. V was clipped by 7 bases and J by 3 bases, with 7 bases between them. The DNA of the CDR3 is TGTGCCAGCAACGAGGGTGGAAACACCATATATTTT. Translation: CASNEGGNTIYF.

This sequence joins TRBV29-1 and TRBJ2-3, with D tentatively TRBD1 (5 bases). The CDR3 runs 14 residues. Trimming stripped 4 bases from V and 1 base from J, with 12 bases between. Germline values: CDR1 SQVTM, CDR2 ANQGSEA. CDR3 nucleotides: TGCAGCGTTGTAAGGGGCGCGGGCACAGATACGCAGTATTTT. This codes for CSVVRGAGTDTQYF.

This chain uses TRBV18 with TRBJ2-2; a weak D match, TRBD1 (6 bases). The CDR3 extends over 16 amino acids. V lost 6 bases, J lost 5 bases, and 19 bases lay in between. Germline loops: CDR1 KGHSH, CDR2 LQKENI. CDR3 region: CASSYRAQGGTGELFF. DNA of the CDR3: TGTGCCAGCTCTTACAGGGCCCAAGGTGGAACCGGGGAGCTGTTTTTT.

The chain carries TRBV5-1 and TRBJ1-1; D gene uncertain. V was cut by 4 bases and J by 5 bases, with 12 bases left in between. CDR3 size: 13 residues. The germline V gene has CDR1 SGHRS and CDR2 YFSETQ. The CDR3 reads CASSLNSVTEAFF. The CDR3 region has the DNA TGCGCCAGCAGCCTAAATTCGGTAACTGAAGCTTTCTTT.

This chain uses TRBV5-1 with TRBJ2-7; 8 positions match TRBD2. J was trimmed by 2 bases and V by 0 bases; bases with no gene match: 13. Germline-derived CDR1 and CDR2 are SGHRS and YFSETQ. This CDR3 is 18 amino acids long. CDR3 nucleotide sequence: TGCGCCAGCAGCTTGGCGCGGGGGACCGGGGGGGACCCCTACGAGCAGTACTTC. The encoded protein is CASSLARGTGGDPYEQYF.

The chain employs TRBV4-1 and TRBJ2-1; D unresolved. The CDR3 contains 13 residues. Trimming took 1 base from V and 9 from J, leaving 10 bases between them. Germline V lookup: CDR1 MGHRA, CDR2 YSYEKL. The DNA for the CDR3 is TGCGCCAGCAGCCAAGTTCGTTACGGTGAGCAGTTCTTC. Its protein product is CASSQVRYGEQFF.

DNA for the CDR3: TGTGCCAGCAGCCAGTTCGACAGGTTTTCTTCAACTAATGAAAAACTGTTTTTT. This translates into CASSQFDRFSSTNEKLFF. The rearrangement uses TRBV4-2 and TRBJ1-4; D is possibly TRBD1 (6 bases). The CDR3 loop spans 18 amino acids. CDR1 is LGHNA, CDR2 YNFKEQ, per germline. The ends were cut back, 3 bases at V and 0 bases at J, with 17 bases in the middle.

Comments on this clone: The conserved final phenylalanine or tryptophan is absent from the CDR3, which likely points to a read error. The chain recombines TRBV5-1 with TRBJ2-7; 8 nucleotides match TRBD1. Losses at the gene ends were 2 bases for V and 3 bases for J; bases not matched to a gene: 7. Germline loops: CDR1 SGHRS, CDR2 YFSETQ. CDR3 length: 15 amino acids. In DNA form, the CDR3 reads TGCGCCAGCAGCTTTTTCGACAGGGGCCACTACGAGCAGTACCTC. Its protein product is CASSFFDRGHYEQYL.

The rearrangement links TRBV7-9 to TRBJ2-1; D not resolved. The V gene lost 4 bases and the J gene lost 12 bases, with 22 bases spanning the gap. The CDR3 runs 15 residues. Looked up from germline, CDR1 is SEHNR and CDR2 is FQNEAQ (reference sequence). The CDR3 sequence: CASSSSPTVRVWQFF. The CDR3 DNA follows: TGTGCCAGCAGCTCTTCCCCGACTGTCAGAGTTTGGCAGTTCTTC.

The chain carries TRBV27 and TRBJ2-5; 11 bases are shared with TRBD1. Per the germline V gene, CDR1 is MNHEY and CDR2 is SMNVEV (reference sequence). This CDR3 has 18 residues. The V gene end was trimmed by 5 bases and the J gene end by 0 bases; junction bases not matched to a gene: 11. The CDR3 DNA is TGTGCCAGCAGTACCCGCTCCTGGGACAGGGGGTACCAAGAGACCCAGTACTTC. Amino acid sequence: CASSTRSWDRGYQETQYF.

The chain has TRBV5-4 and TRBJ2-1; 8 bases are a match to TRBD1. Looked up from germline, CDR1 is SGHNT and CDR2 is YYREEE (reference sequence). J was trimmed by 6 bases and V by 2 bases; bases with no gene match: 4. This CDR3 spans 14 amino acids. The CDR3 sequence: CASSFRDRSNEQFF. The CDR3 region has the DNA TGTGCCAGCAGCTTCCGGGACAGGAGCAATGAGCAGTTCTTC.

V and J are TRBV18 and TRBJ2-7; 10 bases fit TRBD1. The germline V gene encodes CDR1 KGHSH and CDR2 LQKENI. Germline trimming cut 5 bases from V and 7 bases from J; bases unmatched to any gene: 8. This CDR3 has 14 residues. The chain's CDR3 is CASSGGTGAREQYF. The CDR3 DNA is TGTGCCAGCTCAGGGGGGACAGGGGCGAGGGAGCAGTACTTC.

The V and J genes are TRBV6-6 and TRBJ2-3; 7 positions match TRBD2. Germline V lookup: CDR1 MNHNY, CDR2 SVGAGI (reference sequence). CDR3 length: 15 residues. V was clipped by 0 bases and J by 5 bases; unmatched bases: 5. CDR3 DNA: TGTGCCAGCAGTTACTCAGGCGGGGGTGGAGATACGCAGTATTTT. Residues: CASSYSGGGGDTQYF.

J is TRBJ2-5 and V is TRBV5-6, with TRBD1 as a possible D gene (5 bases). CDR1 and CDR2 (germline): SGHDT, YYEEEE. The CDR3 totals 14 residues. Trimming pared 3 bases from V and 4 bases from J, leaving 13 bases between. This chain's CDR3 is CASSSSRDGETQYF. The CDR3 DNA is TGTGCCAGCAGCTCCTCCAGGGATGGAGAGACCCAGTACTTC.

This chain's CDR3 is CASSAPRRTSGSSYEQYF. CDR3 in DNA: TGTGCCAGCAGCGCACCCCGGAGGACTAGCGGTAGCTCCTACGAGCAGTACTTC. The gene calls are TRBV7-6 and TRBJ2-5; TRBD2 aligns across 10 bases. The tail of the sequence fits TRBJ2-7 better, so the J call may be wrong. The CDR3 covers 18 residues. From germline, CDR1 is SGHVS and CDR2 FNYEAQ.

This chain joins TRBV11-2 and TRBJ2-5; D is perhaps TRBD2 (7 bases). Trimming removed 1 base at V and 7 bases at J, with 13 bases between. The germline V gene has CDR1 SGHAT and CDR2 FQNNGV. The CDR3 loop spans 14 amino acids. The CDR3 DNA follows: TGTGCCAGCAGCTTAGGGGGGGGGCACTCGACCCAGTACTTC. This sequence encodes CASSLGGGHSTQYF.

The chain links TRBV2 to TRBJ2-6; TRBD2 matches at 8 bases. This CDR3 is 19 amino acids long. Germline V gene data show CDR1 as SNHLY and CDR2 as FYNNEI. With V trimmed by 8 bases and J by 0 bases, 15 bases remained unmatched. CDR3 bases: TGTGCCAGCCAGCGTTATGGGCGGGGGGTGCCCTCTGGGGCCAACGTCCTGACTTTC. It is translated as CASQRYGRGVPSGANVLTF.

The J gene is TRBJ2-3, the V gene TRBV5-1, with D possibly being TRBD1 (5 bases). The CDR3 totals 11 residues. The germline V and J ends were trimmed by 2 bases and 11 bases, with 9 bases remaining between them. Per germline, CDR1 SGHRS and CDR2 YFSETQ. Here the CDR3 reads CASSLTDRQYF. The CDR3 nucleotides read TGCGCCAGCAGCTTAACCGACAGGCAGTATTTT. Together with reference TRBV5-1 and TRBJ2-3, the CDR3 gives the full variable domain: KAGVTQTPRYLIKTRGQQVTLSCSPISGHRSVSWYQQTPGQGLQFLFEYFSETQRNKGNFPGRFSGRQFSNSRSEMNVSTLELGDSALYLCASSLTDRQYFGPGTRLTVL.

Comment on this clone: The sample has other DNA sequences that encode this CDR3 too. The rearrangement links TRBV5-1 to TRBJ1-5; TRBD1 might be the D (6 bases). Germline V lookup: CDR1 SGHRS, CDR2 YFSETQ. The germline V and J ends were trimmed by 4 bases and 2 bases, with 13 bases remaining between them. There are 15 residues in the CDR3. The CDR3 spells CASSLSGAGNQPQHF. CDR3 nucleotides: TGCGCCAGCAGCCTCTCAGGGGCCGGCAATCAGCCCCAGCATTTT.

The chain is built from TRBV18 and TRBJ1-4, with D hard to call. V lost 6 bases to trimming and J lost 4 bases, with 18 bases between them. This CDR3 spans 16 amino acids. Per germline, CDR1 KGHSH and CDR2 LQKENI. The CDR3 DNA is TGTGCCAGCTCCCCCGATTTGTTGGGCCATAATGAAAAACTGTTTTTT. It specifies CASSPDLLGHNEKLFF. The variable domain in full, with the rest retrieved from reference TRBV18 and TRBJ1-4, is NAGVMQNPRHLVRRRGQEARLRCSPMKGHSHVYWYRQLPEEGLKFMVYLQKENIIDESGMPKERFSAEFPKEGPSILRIQQVVRGDSAAYFCASSPDLLGHNEKLFFGSGTQLSVL.

V and J are TRBV11-3 and TRBJ2-3; 8 bases fit TRBD2. CDR1 is SGHNT, CDR2 YENEEA, per germline. Unmatched junction bases numbered 9, after V lost 2 bases and J lost 2 bases. This CDR3 has 17 amino acids. The CDR3: CASSLSFAGGNTDTQYF. The CDR3 DNA reads as TGTGCCAGCAGCTTATCTTTTGCGGGGGGAAACACAGATACGCAGTATTTT.

This sequence joins TRBV6-5 and TRBJ2-1, with TRBD2 identical over 7 bases. The CDR3 is 14 amino acids. V shed 4 bases and J 6 bases; nucleotides not matched to a gene: 6. Germline lookup yields CDR1 MNHEY and CDR2 SVGAGI. The CDR3 DNA reads TGTGCCAGCAGTTTAGGGAGGGTTGCCAATGAGCAGTTCTTC. It translates to CASSLGRVANEQFF.

CDR3 in amino acids: CASSLSGLAEETQYF. The CDR3 nucleotides are TGTGCCAGCAGCTTATCGGGGCTAGCGGAAGAGACCCAGTACTTC. The rearrangement joins TRBV7-3 to TRBJ2-5; 7 nucleotides align to TRBD2. This CDR3 is 15 amino acids long. J gave up 3 bases and V 2 bases, and 6 bases lay outside the gene matches. CDR1 and CDR2 (germline): SGHTA, FQGTGA.

The rearrangement uses TRBV6-5 and TRBJ2-7, with D possibly being TRBD1 (6 bases). Germline lookup yields CDR1 MNHEY and CDR2 SVGAGI. Between the trimmed V and J ends, which lost 0 bases and 0 bases, there was a span of 12 bases. CDR3 length: 16 amino acids. The CDR3 reads CASSYSMQGSSYEQYF. The CDR3 DNA sequence: TGTGCCAGCAGTTACTCGATGCAGGGGAGCTCCTACGAGCAGTACTTC.

The chain combines TRBV5-1 with TRBJ1-2, with 7 bases that match TRBD1. The CDR3 extends over 13 amino acids. Trimming took 4 bases from V and 2 from J; bases not matched to a gene: 2. From germline, CDR1 is SGHRS and CDR2 YFSETQ. This CDR3 reads CASSPGQNYGYTF. CDR3 DNA sequence: TGCGCCAGCAGCCCGGGACAGAACTATGGCTACACCTTC.

V is TRBV5-4 and J is TRBJ2-5; possibly TRBD2 for D (6 bases). The CDR3 extends over 14 amino acids. Per the germline V gene, CDR1 is SGHNT and CDR2 is YYREEE (reference sequence). V shed 2 bases and J shed 4 bases, with 12 bases lying between them. CDR3 sequence: CASSFNGGTETQYF. As DNA, the CDR3 is TGTGCCAGCAGCTTCAATGGGGGGACAGAGACCCAGTACTTC.

The chain employs TRBV6-5 and TRBJ2-3; TRBD2 agrees at 7 bases. This CDR3 region has 15 residues. Per germline, CDR1 MNHEY and CDR2 SVGAGI. Trimming cost V 2 bases and J 5 bases; bases outside gene matches: 7. The CDR3 region is CASSYRGREGDTQYF. The CDR3 DNA is TGTGCCAGCAGTTACCGCGGGAGAGAGGGAGATACGCAGTATTTT.

The genes are TRBV5-1 and TRBJ2-1; D may be TRBD1 (6 bases). Trimming cost V 3 bases and J 0 bases, with 16 bases left between them. The CDR3 has 17 residues. Germline V lookup: CDR1 SGHRS, CDR2 YFSETQ. DNA for the CDR3: TGCGCCAGCAGCTCGTCACAGGGTTATTTCTCCTACAATGAGCAGTTCTTC. Residues: CASSSSQGYFSYNEQFF.

On this clone itself: One end of the junction fails to match germline, which may point to a read error. The J gene is TRBJ2-1, the V gene TRBV7-2, with 7 bases matching TRBD2. CDR3 length: 13 residues. The germline V gene encodes CDR1 SGHTA and CDR2 FQGNSA. The CDR3 here is CAGSLGLGNEQFF. CDR3 sequence (DNA): TGTGCCGGCAGCCTCGGACTAGGCAATGAGCAGTTCTTC.

The chain couples TRBV18 to TRBJ2-3, with 11 bases fitting TRBD1. The trim removed 4 bases at V and 3 bases at J, leaving 12 bases unmatched. This CDR3 has 18 amino acids. Germline V gene sequence: CDR1 KGHSH, CDR2 LQKENI. DNA for the CDR3: TGTGCCAGCTCACAAATCTTACCGGGACAGGGGGTAACAGATACGCAGTATTTT. Its protein product is CASSQILPGQGVTDTQYF.